This T cell receptor beta chain was sequenced for a study of long-term antiretroviral therapy in people with HIV. It was version v3.0 of the immunoSEQ assay that was run at survey level. Generated by immunoSEQ multiplex PCR, the TCRdb table keeps only in-frame clones and is missing some. The sample lists tens of thousands of clones, approximately 85% occurring once. Source: unsorted PBMCs, taken 3.1 years after starting antiretroviral therapy. This clonotype was obtained from a woman in her fifties or sixties with HIV.

CDR3 nucleotides: TGTGCCAGCAGTTTTGATCGGACAGGGGGTGGAAAACTGTTTTTT. Encoded protein: CASSFDRTGGGKLFF. The chain is built from TRBV27 and TRBJ1-4; 10 bases fit TRBD1. CDR1 and CDR2 (germline): MNHEY, SMNVEV (reference sequence). CDR3 length: 15 amino acids. V shed 3 bases, J shed 10 bases, and the junction held 8 bases outside the gene matches.